What follows describes a single TCR beta chain. Its antigen is as yet unknown. This record comes from a study of cytomegalovirus exposure and HLA in healthy donors. Background on the study: Counted in an early data release were some 81 million unique TCRs from HLA-typed donors.

A multiplex PCR was run with 60 Vbeta primers and 13 Jbeta primers. Method: immunoSEQ multiplex PCR; TCRdb's copy keeps in-frame clones and lacks some. The sample contains more than 150,000 clones, roughly 80% of which appear only once. Overall study results and limits: Cytomegalovirus-associated TCR beta chains were listed, numbering over 150. It was only CMV serostatus that was available as immune exposure information.

The sequence came from a man aged 40-49 years in good health and CMV-seropositive. Sequenced input: PBMCs.

CDR3: CAIKSPGTEAFF. DNA for the CDR3: TGTGCCATCAAATCCCCAGGGACTGAAGCTTTCTTT. The chain is built from TRBV10-3 and TRBJ1-1, with D possibly TRBD1 on 5 matching bases. CDR1 ENHRY and CDR2 SYGVKD come from the germline V gene. The CDR3 has 12 amino acids. Trimming cost V 7 bases and J 5 bases, with 11 bases left between them.